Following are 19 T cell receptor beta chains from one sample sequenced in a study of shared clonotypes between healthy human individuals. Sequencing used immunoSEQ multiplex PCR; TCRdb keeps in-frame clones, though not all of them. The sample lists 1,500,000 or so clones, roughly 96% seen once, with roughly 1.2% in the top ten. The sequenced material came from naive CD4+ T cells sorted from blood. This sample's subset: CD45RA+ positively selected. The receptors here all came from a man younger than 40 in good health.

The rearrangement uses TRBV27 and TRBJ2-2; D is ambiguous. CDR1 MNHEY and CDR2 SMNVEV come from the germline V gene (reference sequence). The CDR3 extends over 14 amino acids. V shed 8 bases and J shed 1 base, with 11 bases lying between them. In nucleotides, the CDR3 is TGTGCCAGCGCCCGTTTGGGGAACACCGGGGAGCTGTTTTTT. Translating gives CASARLGNTGELFF.

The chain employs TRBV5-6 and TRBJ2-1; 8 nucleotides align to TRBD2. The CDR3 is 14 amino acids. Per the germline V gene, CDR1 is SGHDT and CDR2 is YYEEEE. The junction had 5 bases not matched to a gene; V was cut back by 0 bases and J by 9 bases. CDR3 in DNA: TGTGCCAGCAGCTTGGGACTAGCGTCCGGTGAGCAGTTCTTC. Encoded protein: CASSLGLASGEQFF.

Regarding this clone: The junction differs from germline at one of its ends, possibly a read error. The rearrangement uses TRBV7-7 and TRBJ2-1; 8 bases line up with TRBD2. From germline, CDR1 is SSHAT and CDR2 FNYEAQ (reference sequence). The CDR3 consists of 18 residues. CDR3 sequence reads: CASSPVTSGASIRNEQFF. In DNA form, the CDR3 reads TGTGCTAGCAGCCCAGTTACTAGCGGAGCCTCTATTAGGAATGAGCAGTTCTTC.

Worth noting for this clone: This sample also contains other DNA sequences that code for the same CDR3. The CDR3 here is CASSPGLPYEQYF. CDR3 bases: TGTGCCAGCTCTCCGGGACTCCCCTACGAGCAGTACTTC. V gene TRBV18 combines with J gene TRBJ2-7; D possibly corresponds to TRBD2 (6 bases). The germline V gene has CDR1 KGHSH and CDR2 LQKENI. Deletions cut 6 bases from V and 2 bases from J, with 11 bases between. This CDR3 has 13 residues. The full variable domain, its missing parts supplied by reference TRBV18 and TRBJ2-7, is NAGVMQNPRHLVRRRGQEARLRCSPMKGHSHVYWYRQLPEEGLKFMVYLQKENIIDESGMPKERFSAEFPKEGPSILRIQQVVRGDSAAYFCASSPGLPYEQYFGPGTRLTVT.

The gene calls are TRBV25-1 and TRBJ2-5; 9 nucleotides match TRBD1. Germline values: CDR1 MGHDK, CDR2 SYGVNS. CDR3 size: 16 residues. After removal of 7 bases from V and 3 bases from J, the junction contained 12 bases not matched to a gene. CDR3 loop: CASIPNQGQGEETQYF. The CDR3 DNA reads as TGTGCCAGCATCCCGAACCAGGGACAGGGAGAAGAGACCCAGTACTTC.

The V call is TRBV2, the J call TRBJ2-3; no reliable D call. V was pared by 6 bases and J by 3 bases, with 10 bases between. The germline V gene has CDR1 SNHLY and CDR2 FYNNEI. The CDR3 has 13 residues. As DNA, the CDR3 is TGTGCCAGCAGAGCACCTCCAACAGATACGCAGTATTTT. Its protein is CASRAPPTDTQYF.

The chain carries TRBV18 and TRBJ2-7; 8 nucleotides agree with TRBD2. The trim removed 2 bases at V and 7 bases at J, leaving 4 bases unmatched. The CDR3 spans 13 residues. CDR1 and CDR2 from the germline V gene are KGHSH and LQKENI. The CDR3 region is CASSPITGGEQYF. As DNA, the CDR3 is TGTGCCAGCTCACCAATAACGGGAGGGGAGCAGTACTTC.

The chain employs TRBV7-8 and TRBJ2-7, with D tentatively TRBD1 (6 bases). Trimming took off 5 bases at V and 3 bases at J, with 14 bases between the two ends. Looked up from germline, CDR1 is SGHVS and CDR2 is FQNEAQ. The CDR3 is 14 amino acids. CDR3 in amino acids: CASSRGQQDYEQYF. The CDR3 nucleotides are TGTGCCAGCAGCCGTGGACAGCAAGACTACGAGCAGTACTTC.

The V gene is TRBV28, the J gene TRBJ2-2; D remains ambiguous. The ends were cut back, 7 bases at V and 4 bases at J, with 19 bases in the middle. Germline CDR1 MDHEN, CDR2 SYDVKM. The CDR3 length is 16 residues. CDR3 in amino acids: CASTYGPRRPTGELFF. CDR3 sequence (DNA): TGTGCCAGCACCTACGGGCCCCGCAGGCCCACCGGGGAGCTGTTTTTT.

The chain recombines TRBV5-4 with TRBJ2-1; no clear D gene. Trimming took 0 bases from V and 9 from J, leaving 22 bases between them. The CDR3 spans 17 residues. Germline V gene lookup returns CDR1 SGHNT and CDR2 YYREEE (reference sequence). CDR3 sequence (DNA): TGTGCCAGCAGCTTGGGCCCCACCCATCCGGCGGATACTGAGCAGTTCTTC. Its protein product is CASSLGPTHPADTEQFF.

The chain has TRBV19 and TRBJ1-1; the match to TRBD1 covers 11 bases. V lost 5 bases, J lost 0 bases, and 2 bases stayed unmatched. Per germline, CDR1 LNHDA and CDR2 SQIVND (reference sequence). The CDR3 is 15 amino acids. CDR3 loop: CASSGTGGMNTEAFF. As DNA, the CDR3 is TGTGCCAGTAGTGGGACAGGGGGGATGAACACTGAAGCTTTCTTT. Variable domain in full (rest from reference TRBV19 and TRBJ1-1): DGGITQSPKYLFRKEGQNVTLSCEQNLNHDAMYWYRQDPGQGLRLIYYSQIVNDFQKGDIAEGYSVSREKKESFPLTVTSAQKNPTAFYLCASSGTGGMNTEAFFGQGTRLTVV.

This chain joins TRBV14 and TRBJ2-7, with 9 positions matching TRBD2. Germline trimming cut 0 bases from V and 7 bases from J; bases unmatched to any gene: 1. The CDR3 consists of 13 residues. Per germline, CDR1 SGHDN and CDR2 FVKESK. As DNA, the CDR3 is TGTGCCAGCAGCCAAGACCTAGCGGGGGAGCAGTACTTC. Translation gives CASSQDLAGEQYF.

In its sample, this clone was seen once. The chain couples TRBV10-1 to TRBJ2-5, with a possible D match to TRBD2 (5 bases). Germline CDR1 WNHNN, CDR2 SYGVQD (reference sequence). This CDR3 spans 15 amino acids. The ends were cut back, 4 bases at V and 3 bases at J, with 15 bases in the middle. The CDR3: CASSGRRNREETQYF. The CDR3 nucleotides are TGCGCCAGCAGTGGGAGGAGAAACCGAGAAGAGACCCAGTACTTC.

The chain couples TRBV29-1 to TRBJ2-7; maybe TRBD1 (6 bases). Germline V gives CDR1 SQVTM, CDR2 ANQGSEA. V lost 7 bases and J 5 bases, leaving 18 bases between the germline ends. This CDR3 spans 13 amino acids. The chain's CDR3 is CSAHAGGGDEQYF. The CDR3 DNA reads TGCAGCGCTCACGCTGGGGGCGGAGACGAGCAGTACTTC.

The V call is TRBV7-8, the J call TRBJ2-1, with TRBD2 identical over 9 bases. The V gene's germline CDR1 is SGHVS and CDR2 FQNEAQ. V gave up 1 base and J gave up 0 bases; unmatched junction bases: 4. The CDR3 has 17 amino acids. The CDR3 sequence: CASSLGLAALSYNEQFF. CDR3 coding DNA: TGTGCCAGCAGCTTAGGACTAGCGGCCCTCTCCTACAATGAGCAGTTCTTC.

The CDR3 DNA sequence: TGTGCCAGCAGCTACGGGCGTGGGGGGAACTATGGCTACACCTTC. Its protein is CASSYGRGGNYGYTF. The chain has TRBV11-2 and TRBJ1-2, with D perhaps TRBD1 (5 bases). The germline V and J ends were trimmed by 4 bases and 2 bases, with 14 bases remaining between them. Germline V lookup: CDR1 SGHAT, CDR2 FQNNGV. This CDR3 has 15 residues.

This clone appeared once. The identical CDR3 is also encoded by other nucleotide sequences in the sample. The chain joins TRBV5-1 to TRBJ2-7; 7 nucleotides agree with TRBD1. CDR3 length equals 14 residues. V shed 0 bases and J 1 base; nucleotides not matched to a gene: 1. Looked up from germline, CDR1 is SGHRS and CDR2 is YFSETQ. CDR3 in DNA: TGCGCCAGCAGCTTGGGACAGGGATCCTACGAGCAGTACTTC. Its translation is CASSLGQGSYEQYF.

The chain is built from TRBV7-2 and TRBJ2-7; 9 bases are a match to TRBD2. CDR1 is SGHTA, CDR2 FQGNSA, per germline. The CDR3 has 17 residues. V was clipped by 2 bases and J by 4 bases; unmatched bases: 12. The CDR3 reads CASSLRLLSSGKYEQYF. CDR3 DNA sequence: TGTGCCAGCAGCTTAAGGCTGTTGTCTAGCGGGAAATACGAGCAGTACTTC.

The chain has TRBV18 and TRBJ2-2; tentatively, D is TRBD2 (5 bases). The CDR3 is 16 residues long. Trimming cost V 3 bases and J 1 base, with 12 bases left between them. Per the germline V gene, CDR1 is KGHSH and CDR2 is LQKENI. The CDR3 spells CASSPPDYGNTGELFF. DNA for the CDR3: TGTGCCAGCTCACCCCCAGACTACGGGAACACCGGGGAGCTGTTTTTT. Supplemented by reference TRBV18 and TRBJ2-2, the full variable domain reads NAGVMQNPRHLVRRRGQEARLRCSPMKGHSHVYWYRQLPEEGLKFMVYLQKENIIDESGMPKERFSAEFPKEGPSILRIQQVVRGDSAAYFCASSPPDYGNTGELFFGEGSRLTVL.